This T cell receptor (beta chain) derives from a study of blood T cells in healthy people across ages. Next came a second PCR, run for about 6 to 11 cycles, which used a sample-barcoded 5' primer along with a J-beta primer mix. Researchers report that a template-switch adaptor with 12 random nucleotides tagged each cDNA molecule. Each CDR3 protein is one row after TCRdb ran MiXCR on the 5' RACE reads. Found here are 700,000 to 800,000 distinct CDR3 sequences, 35% to 45% of them singletons; the top ten hold 20% to 25%. From germline, CDR1 is DFQATT and CDR2 SNEGSKA (reference sequence). The CDR3 contains 14 residues.

Sequencing input: blood. The TCR was taken from an older woman in good health. V and J are TRBV20-1 and TRBJ2-5; 12 nucleotides align to TRBD2. The end of the DNA is better explained by TRBJ2-7, so the J call may be wrong. The CDR3 sequence: CSCRGLAGISEQYF. The CDR3 bases are TGCAGTTGCCGTGGACTAGCGGGAATTTCCGAGCAGTACTTC.